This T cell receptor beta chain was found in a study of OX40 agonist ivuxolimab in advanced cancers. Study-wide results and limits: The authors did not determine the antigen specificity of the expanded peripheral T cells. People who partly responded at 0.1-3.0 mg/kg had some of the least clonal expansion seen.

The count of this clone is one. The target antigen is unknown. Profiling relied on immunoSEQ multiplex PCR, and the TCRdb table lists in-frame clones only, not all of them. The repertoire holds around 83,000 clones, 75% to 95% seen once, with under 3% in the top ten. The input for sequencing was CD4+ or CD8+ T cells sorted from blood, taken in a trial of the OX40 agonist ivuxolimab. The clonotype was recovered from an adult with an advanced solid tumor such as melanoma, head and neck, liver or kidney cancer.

CDR3 in DNA: TGTGCCAGCCGACAGGGGGGGAGTCAGCCCCAGCATTTT. This encodes CASRQGGSQPQHF. This chain joins TRBV28 and TRBJ1-5, with 9 bases fitting TRBD1. This CDR3 spans 13 amino acids. V lost 8 bases and J lost 6; bases outside the gene matches: 5. From germline, CDR1 is MDHEN and CDR2 SYDVKM.